The 26 T cell receptor beta chains in this list originate from one sample, sequenced in a study of cytomegalovirus exposure and HLA in healthy donors. In the PCR, 60 Vbeta and 13 Jbeta primers were used. TCRdb keeps only in-frame clones here, not all; method: immunoSEQ multiplex PCR. The sample has about 170,000 clones, 76% seen once; the top ten hold about 0.8%. Sequencing was carried out using PBMCs. Receptors were obtained from a female donor in good health and CMV-seronegative.

The J gene is TRBJ1-1, the V gene TRBV7-9; no reliable D call. Germline CDR1 and CDR2: SEHNR and FQNEAQ (reference sequence). V gave up 5 bases and J gave up 7 bases, with 17 bases separating them. This CDR3 region has 14 residues. The CDR3 coding sequence is TGTGCCAGCAGCCCAAATAGAAGGGAGAATGAAGCTTTCTTT. Its translation is CASSPNRRENEAFF.

This chain connects TRBV2 to TRBJ2-5; possibly TRBD2 for D (6 bases). The CDR3 consists of 12 residues. The V and J ends lost 11 bases and 2 bases respectively, with 12 bases between them. Germline loops: CDR1 SNHLY, CDR2 FYNNEI. CDR3 DNA sequence: TGTGCCTTGAGGACTACACAAGAGACCCAGTACTTC. Its protein product is CALRTTQETQYF. Full variable domain (rest looked up from reference TRBV2 and TRBJ2-5): EPEVTQTPSHQVTQMGQEVILRCVPISNHLYFYWYRQILGQKVEFLVSFYNNEISEKSEIFDDQFSVERPDGSNFTLKIRSTKLEDSAMYFCALRTTQETQYFGPGTRLLVL.

This clone was recorded only once. Written as DNA, the CDR3 is TGTGCCAGCAGCCCCGAATCTACGGCCCGGAGGGGCTACACCTTC. The encoded protein is CASSPESTARRGYTF. The V and J genes are TRBV7-2 and TRBJ1-2; D gene ambiguous. The CDR3 consists of 15 residues. Trimming took 5 bases from V and 8 from J, leaving 21 bases between them. Germline-derived CDR1 and CDR2 are SGHTA and FQGNSA.

V gene TRBV4-1 combines with J gene TRBJ2-7, with TRBD1 identical over 7 bases. The V gene's germline CDR1 is MGHRA and CDR2 YSYEKL. This CDR3 region has 14 residues. V was clipped by 3 bases and J by 1 base; unmatched bases: 3. CDR3 nucleotides: TGCGCCAGCAGCCATCGGGACAGTTCCTACGAGCAGTACTTC. Its protein is CASSHRDSSYEQYF.

V gene TRBV18 combines with J gene TRBJ1-5, with 7 bases lining up with TRBD1. The CDR3 runs 16 residues. V lost 6 bases to trimming and J lost 4 bases; unmatched junction nucleotides: 12. Germline CDR1 KGHSH, CDR2 LQKENI. CDR3 in amino acids: CASSPGQVFSNQPQHF. In DNA, the CDR3 is TGTGCCAGCTCGCCAGGACAGGTTTTCTCGAATCAGCCCCAGCATTTT.

The chain links TRBV10-3 to TRBJ1-5, with unresolved D. The CDR3 loop spans 15 amino acids. Per germline, CDR1 ENHRY and CDR2 SYGVKD. Trimming removed 3 bases at V and 4 bases at J, with 13 bases between. The CDR3 sequence: CAISDFRIGNQPQHF. The DNA of the CDR3 is TGTGCCATCAGTGATTTCAGGATAGGAAATCAGCCCCAGCATTTT.

The CDR3 sequence is CASSSGQISGELFF. The CDR3 DNA reads as TGTGCCAGCAGCTCGGGACAAATTTCTGGGGAGCTGTTTTTT. The chain combines TRBV7-3 with TRBJ2-2; a weak D match, TRBD1 (6 bases). Germline lookup yields CDR1 SGHTA and CDR2 FQGTGA. Deletions cut 4 bases from V and 8 bases from J, with 14 bases between. CDR3 size: 14 residues.

V and J are TRBV5-8 and TRBJ2-3; 9 bases agree with TRBD1. Germline CDR1 reads SGHTS; CDR2 reads YDEGEE. The CDR3 totals 15 residues. V trimming: 6 bases; J trimming: 6 bases; junction bases outside the gene matches: 11. CDR3 residues: CASTSLQGAADTQYF. CDR3 DNA: TGTGCCAGCACATCACTACAGGGGGCGGCCGATACGCAGTATTTT.

In this sample, this clone turned up a few times. The rearrangement joins TRBV19 to TRBJ2-5; D gene ambiguous. Germline CDR1 is LNHDA and CDR2 is SQIVND (reference sequence). Deletions cut 6 bases from V and 5 bases from J, with 16 bases between. The CDR3 is 14 residues long. The CDR3 loop is CASSGPGRLETQYF. The DNA of the CDR3 is TGTGCCAGTAGCGGCCCGGGTCGGCTTGAGACCCAGTACTTC.

V gene TRBV4-3 combines with J gene TRBJ2-1, with TRBD2 as a possible D gene (6 bases). The V gene's germline CDR1 is LGHNA and CDR2 YSLEER. The CDR3 spans 16 residues. Trimming left V 2 bases short and J 8 bases short, with 19 bases between. The CDR3 is CASSQTIGTHGDEQFF. The CDR3 nucleotides read TGCGCCAGCAGCCAAACAATCGGGACTCATGGGGATGAGCAGTTCTTC.

This clone was picked up a small number of times. This sequence joins TRBV10-3 and TRBJ2-3; 10 nucleotides line up with TRBD2. This CDR3 is 15 amino acids long. The V gene end was trimmed by 6 bases and the J gene end by 0 bases; junction bases not matched to a gene: 3. Germline loops: CDR1 ENHRY, CDR2 SYGVKD. The CDR3 here is CAISLAGESTDTQYF. The DNA for the CDR3 is TGTGCCATCAGCCTAGCGGGAGAGAGCACAGATACGCAGTATTTT.

The table lists this clone with a few counts. As DNA, the CDR3 is TGTGCCAGCAGCATAAAACAGGGTCTCGAGCAGTACTTC. Encoded protein: CASSIKQGLEQYF. The chain uses TRBV5-4 and TRBJ2-7; weak D call: TRBD1 (6 bases). This CDR3 has 13 amino acids. V gave up 4 bases and J gave up 6 bases, with 14 bases separating them. CDR1 is SGHNT and CDR2 is YYREEE in the germline V gene (reference sequence).

The chain carries TRBV10-3 and TRBJ2-5, with 10 nucleotides matching TRBD2. Germline V lookup: CDR1 ENHRY, CDR2 SYGVKD. The CDR3 covers 14 residues. Unmatched junction bases numbered 5, after V lost 6 bases and J lost 4 bases. The CDR3 DNA sequence: TGTGCCATCAGCCCCGGGACTAGCGTAGAGACCCAGTACTTC. Its protein is CAISPGTSVETQYF.

The V and J genes are TRBV5-1 and TRBJ2-7; 14 bases are shared with TRBD2. The V gene's germline CDR1 is SGHRS and CDR2 YFSETQ. The length of the CDR3 is 16 residues. The V segment lost 4 bases and the J segment 5 bases; nucleotides outside the gene matches: 8. The chain's CDR3 is CASSRGTSGRLNEQYF. CDR3 DNA sequence: TGCGCCAGCAGCCGGGGGACTAGCGGGAGACTAAACGAGCAGTACTTC.

V usage is TRBV5-1 and J usage is TRBJ2-5, with TRBD2 as a possible D gene (5 bases). The CDR3 sequence is 15 residues long. Germline V gene data show CDR1 as SGHRS and CDR2 as YFSETQ. With 3 bases removed from V and 0 bases from J, the gap between germline ends came to 12 bases. CDR3 region: CASSSGSTNQETQYF. In DNA, the CDR3 is TGCGCCAGCAGCTCGGGGTCGACTAACCAAGAGACCCAGTACTTC.

V is TRBV4-3 and J is TRBJ1-4; D is unresolved. V lost 0 bases to trimming and J lost 8 bases, with 13 bases between them. In germline, CDR1 is LGHNA, CDR2 YSLEER. The CDR3 runs to 15 residues. Here the CDR3 DNA reads TGCGCCAGCAGCCAAGAAAGGATGGGAGGAGAAAAACTGTTTTTT. Its protein is CASSQERMGGEKLFF.

The chain carries TRBV27 and TRBJ2-1, with 8 bases that match TRBD1. The junction had 3 bases not matched to a gene; V was cut back by 6 bases and J by 5 bases. Germline CDR1 reads MNHEY; CDR2 reads SMNVEV (reference sequence). This CDR3 contains 13 residues. CDR3 coding DNA: TGTGCCAGCAGGGGGACAGGAGACAATGAGCAGTTCTTC. Translated, it gives CASRGTGDNEQFF.

The rearrangement uses TRBV1 and TRBJ2-7; the table's D call, TRBD2, has no DNA check behind it. TRBV1 is noted as a pseudogene. CDR3 length equals 15 residues. In DNA, the CDR3 is TGCACCAGCAGCCAAGACCGGGAGCCGACCTACGAGCAGTACTTC. Translated, it gives CTSSQDREPTYEQYF.

A single count supports this clone. V and J are TRBV7-2 and TRBJ2-2; tentatively, D is TRBD2 (5 bases). This CDR3 has 12 residues. V was cut by 4 bases and J by 7 bases, with 7 bases left in between. Germline V gene sequence: CDR1 SGHTA, CDR2 FQGNSA. The CDR3 protein is CASSSEVGELFF. The CDR3 coding sequence is TGTGCCAGCAGCTCGGAGGTCGGGGAGCTGTTTTTT.

The chain links TRBV19 to TRBJ2-7; perhaps TRBD2 as D (5 bases). V was clipped by 6 bases and J by 2 bases, with 17 bases between them. Germline CDR1 LNHDA, CDR2 SQIVND (reference sequence). CDR3 length equals 15 residues. The CDR3 DNA follows: TGTGCCAGTAGACTCCAACCCACGGGGACCTACGAGCAGTACTTC. Amino acids: CASRLQPTGTYEQYF. Full variable domain (rest looked up from reference TRBV19 and TRBJ2-7): DGGITQSPKYLFRKEGQNVTLSCEQNLNHDAMYWYRQDPGQGLRLIYYSQIVNDFQKGDIAEGYSVSREKKESFPLTVTSAQKNPTAFYLCASRLQPTGTYEQYFGPGTRLTVT.

The chain combines TRBV6-1 with TRBJ1-1; D call uncertain. Trimming stripped 8 bases from V and 6 bases from J, with 13 bases between. Germline assignment: CDR1 MNHNS and CDR2 SASEGT. This CDR3 comprises 12 residues. CDR3 region: CASRSSSSEAFF. The CDR3 coding sequence is TGTGCCAGCCGGAGTTCGTCTTCTGAAGCTTTCTTT.

The genes are TRBV2 and TRBJ1-2, with 8 positions matching TRBD1. The V gene's germline CDR1 is SNHLY and CDR2 FYNNEI. J lost 6 bases, V lost 4 bases, and 4 bases had no gene match. There are 13 residues in the CDR3. This CDR3 is CASSVQGGDGYTF. CDR3 nucleotide sequence: TGTGCCAGCAGTGTACAGGGGGGCGATGGCTACACCTTC.

Note on this clone: Sequence at one end of the junction differs from germline and may be a read error. This chain uses TRBV7-9 with TRBJ2-5; 9 bases fit TRBD2. This CDR3 region has 15 residues. Per the germline V gene, CDR1 is SEHNR and CDR2 is FQNEAQ (reference sequence). CDR3 amino acids: CASSLAGASGMTQYF. The CDR3 DNA is TGTGCCAGCAGCCTAGCTGGGGCTAGCGGGATGACCCAGTACTTC.

The chain employs TRBV30 and TRBJ1-2; D unresolved. The CDR3 totals 12 residues. Germline lookup yields CDR1 GTSNPN and CDR2 SVGIG (reference sequence). V shed 2 bases and J shed 3 bases, with 7 bases lying between them. The CDR3 DNA reads as TGTGCCTGGAGTCCCTCCTACTATGGCTACACCTTC. Protein: CAWSPSYYGYTF.

With regard to this clone: The junction and the germline gene differ at one end; a read error may be behind it. The CDR3 sequence: CASSSNTGGSRGYAF. The CDR3, as DNA: TGTGCCAGCAGCTCCAACACAGGGGGCTCGAGGGGCTACGCCTTC. The V and J genes are TRBV7-2 and TRBJ1-2, with 9 nucleotides matching TRBD1. CDR1 SGHTA and CDR2 FQGNSA come from the germline V gene. The length of the CDR3 is 15 residues.

DNA for the CDR3: TGTGCCAGCAGTTACTCGCTATCCGGGGACAGAAGGAAGTCTGGGGCCAACGTCCTGACTTTC. The encoded protein is CASSYSLSGDRRKSGANVLTF. The rearrangement uses TRBV6-8 and TRBJ2-6; 7 nucleotides match TRBD1. Germline loops: CDR1 MNHGY, CDR2 SAAAGT. The ends lost 0 bases at V and 1 base at J; junction bases unmatched: 15. The CDR3 totals 21 residues.